This note documents a single TCR beta chain sequence. The junction had 3 bases not matched to a gene; V was cut back by 8 bases and J by 1 base. The CDR3 runs to 13 residues. CDR1 LNHDA and CDR2 SQIVND come from the germline V gene (reference sequence). This entry is derived from a study of blood T cell repertoires in COVID-19. Original handling: Nucleated cell number was recorded as an estimate derived from reference gene primer amplification. Here immunoSEQ multiplex PCR was the method, and the copy in TCRdb shows in-frame clones only, minus some. V and J calls and clone size are given by that table; D and trimming were obtained from the DNA. Of about 350,000 clones listed, 88% are singletons.

The TCR sequence derives from a woman in her 30s who had been exposed to COVID-19. The sample consisted of PBMCs or T cells enriched from blood (not recorded which). The genes are TRBV19 and TRBJ2-5, with 8 bases matching TRBD1. In nucleotides, the CDR3 is TGTGCCAGTTCCCAGGGGGCCCAAGAGACCCAGTACTTC. It codes for CASSQGAQETQYF.